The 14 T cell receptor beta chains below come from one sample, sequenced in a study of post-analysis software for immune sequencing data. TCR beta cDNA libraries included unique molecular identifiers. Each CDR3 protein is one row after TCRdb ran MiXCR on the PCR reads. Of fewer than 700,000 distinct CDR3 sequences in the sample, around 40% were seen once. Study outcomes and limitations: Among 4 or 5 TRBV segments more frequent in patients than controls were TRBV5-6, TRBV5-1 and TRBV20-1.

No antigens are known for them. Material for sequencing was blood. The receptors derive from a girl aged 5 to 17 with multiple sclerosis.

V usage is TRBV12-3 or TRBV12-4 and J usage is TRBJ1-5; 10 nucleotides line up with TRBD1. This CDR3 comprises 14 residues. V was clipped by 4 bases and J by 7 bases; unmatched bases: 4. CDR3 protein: CASSYGTGEQPQHF. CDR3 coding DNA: TGTGCCAGCAGTTACGGGACAGGGGAACAGCCCCAGCATTTT.

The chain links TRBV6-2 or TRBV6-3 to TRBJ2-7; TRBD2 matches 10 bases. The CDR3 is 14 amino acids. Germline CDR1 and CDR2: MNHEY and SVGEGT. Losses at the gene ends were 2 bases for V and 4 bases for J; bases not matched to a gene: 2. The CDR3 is CASSYLAGVYEQYF. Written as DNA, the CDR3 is TGTGCCAGCAGTTACCTAGCGGGAGTTTACGAGCAGTACTTC.

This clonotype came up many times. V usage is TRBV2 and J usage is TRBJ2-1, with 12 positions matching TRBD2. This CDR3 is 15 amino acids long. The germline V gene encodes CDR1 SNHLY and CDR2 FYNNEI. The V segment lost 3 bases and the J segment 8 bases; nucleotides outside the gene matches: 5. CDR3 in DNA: TGTGCCAGCAGTGATCTAGCGGGAGGGCCCCATGAGCAGTTCTTC. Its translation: CASSDLAGGPHEQFF.

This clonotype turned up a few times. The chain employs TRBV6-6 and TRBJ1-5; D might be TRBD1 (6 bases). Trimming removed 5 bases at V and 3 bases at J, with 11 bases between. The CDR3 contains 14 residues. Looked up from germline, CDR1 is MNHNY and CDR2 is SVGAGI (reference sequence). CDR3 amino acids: CASSRQGINQPQHF. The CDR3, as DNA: TGTGCCAGCAGTCGTCAGGGGATCAATCAGCCCCAGCATTTT.

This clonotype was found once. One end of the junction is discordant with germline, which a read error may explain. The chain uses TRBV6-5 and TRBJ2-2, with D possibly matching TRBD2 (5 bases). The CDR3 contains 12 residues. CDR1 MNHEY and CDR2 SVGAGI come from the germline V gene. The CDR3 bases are TGTGCCAGCAGCCCGTGGCCCGGGGAGCGGTTTTTT. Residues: CASSPWPGERFF.

This CDR3 reads CSARDHGRGVQPQHF. In nucleotides, the CDR3 is TGCAGTGCTAGAGATCATGGAAGGGGTGTACAGCCCCAGCATTTT. The chain carries TRBV20-1 and TRBJ1-5; D perhaps matches TRBD1 (5 bases). The CDR3 is 15 residues long. The ends were cut back, 0 bases at V and 7 bases at J, with 16 bases in the middle. Looked up from germline, CDR1 is DFQATT and CDR2 is SNEGSKA (reference sequence).

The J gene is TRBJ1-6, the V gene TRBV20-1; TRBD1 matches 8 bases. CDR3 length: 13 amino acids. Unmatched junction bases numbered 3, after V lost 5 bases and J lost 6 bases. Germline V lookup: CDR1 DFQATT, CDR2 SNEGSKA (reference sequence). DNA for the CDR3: TGCAGTGCTTCGACAGGGGTTAATTCACCCCTCCACTTT. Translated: CSASTGVNSPLHF.

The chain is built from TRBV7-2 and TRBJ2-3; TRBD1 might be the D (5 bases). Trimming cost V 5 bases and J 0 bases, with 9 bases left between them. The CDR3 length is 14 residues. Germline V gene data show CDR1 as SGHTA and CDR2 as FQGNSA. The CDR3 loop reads CASSAQVSTDTQYF. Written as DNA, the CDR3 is TGTGCCAGCAGCGCACAGGTGAGCACAGATACGCAGTATTTT.

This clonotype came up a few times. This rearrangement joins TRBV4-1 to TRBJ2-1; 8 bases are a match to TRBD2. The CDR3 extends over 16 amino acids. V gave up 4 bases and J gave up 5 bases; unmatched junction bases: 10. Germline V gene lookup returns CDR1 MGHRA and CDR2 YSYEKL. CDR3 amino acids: CASSRPGGRVNNEQFF. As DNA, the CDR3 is TGCGCCAGCAGCCGCCCGGGAGGGCGGGTCAACAATGAGCAGTTCTTC.

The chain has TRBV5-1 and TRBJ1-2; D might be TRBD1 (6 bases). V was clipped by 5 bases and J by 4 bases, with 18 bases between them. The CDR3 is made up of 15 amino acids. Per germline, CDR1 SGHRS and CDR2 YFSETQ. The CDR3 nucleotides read TGCGCCAGCAGGATCCACAGGGAGGCCAGCTATGGCTACACCTTC. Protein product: CASRIHREASYGYTF.

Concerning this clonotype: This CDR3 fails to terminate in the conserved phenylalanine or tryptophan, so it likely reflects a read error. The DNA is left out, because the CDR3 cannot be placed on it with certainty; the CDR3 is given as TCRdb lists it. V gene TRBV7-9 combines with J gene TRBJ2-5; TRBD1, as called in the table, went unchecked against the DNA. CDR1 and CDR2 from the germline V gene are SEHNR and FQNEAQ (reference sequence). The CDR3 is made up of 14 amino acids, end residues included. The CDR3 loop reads CASSPDSLEATFGS.

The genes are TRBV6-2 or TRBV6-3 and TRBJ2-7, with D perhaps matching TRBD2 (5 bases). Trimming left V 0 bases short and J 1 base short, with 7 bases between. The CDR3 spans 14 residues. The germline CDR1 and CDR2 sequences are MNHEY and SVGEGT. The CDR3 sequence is CASSYSRVSYEQYF. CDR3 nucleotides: TGTGCCAGCAGTTACTCGCGGGTTTCCTACGAGCAGTACTTC.

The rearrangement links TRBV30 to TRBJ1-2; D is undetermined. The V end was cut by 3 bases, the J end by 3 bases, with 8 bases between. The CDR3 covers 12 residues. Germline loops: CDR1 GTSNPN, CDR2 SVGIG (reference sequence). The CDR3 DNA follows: TGTGCCTGGAGCCTATCCGACTATGGCTACACCTTC. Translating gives CAWSLSDYGYTF.

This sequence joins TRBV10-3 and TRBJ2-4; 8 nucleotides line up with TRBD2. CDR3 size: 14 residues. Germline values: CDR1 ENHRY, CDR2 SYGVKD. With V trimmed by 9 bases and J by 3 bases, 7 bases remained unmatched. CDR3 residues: CAIREGQDKNIQYF. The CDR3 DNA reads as TGTGCCATTCGGGAGGGCCAAGACAAAAACATTCAGTACTTC.